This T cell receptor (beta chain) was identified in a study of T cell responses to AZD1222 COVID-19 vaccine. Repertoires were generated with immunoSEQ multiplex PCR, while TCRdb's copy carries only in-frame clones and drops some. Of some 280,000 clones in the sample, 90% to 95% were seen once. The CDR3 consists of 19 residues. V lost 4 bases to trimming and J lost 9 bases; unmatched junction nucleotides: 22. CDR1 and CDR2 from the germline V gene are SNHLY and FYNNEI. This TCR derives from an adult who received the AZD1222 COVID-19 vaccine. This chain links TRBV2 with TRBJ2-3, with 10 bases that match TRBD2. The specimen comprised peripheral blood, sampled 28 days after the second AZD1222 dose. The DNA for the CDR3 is TGTGCCAGCAGTGTCGAGGCTAGCGGGGGTTCCATTCGAGACTGGACGCAGTATTTT. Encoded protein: CASSVEASGGSIRDWTQYF.